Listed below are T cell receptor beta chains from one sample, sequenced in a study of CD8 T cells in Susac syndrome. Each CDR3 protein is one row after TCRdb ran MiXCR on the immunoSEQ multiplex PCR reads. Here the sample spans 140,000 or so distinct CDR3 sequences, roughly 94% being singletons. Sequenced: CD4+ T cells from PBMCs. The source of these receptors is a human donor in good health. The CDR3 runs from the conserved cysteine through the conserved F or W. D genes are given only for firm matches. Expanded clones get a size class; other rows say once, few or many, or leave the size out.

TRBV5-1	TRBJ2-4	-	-	CASSLASGAAKNIQYF	TGCGCCAGCAGCTTGGCTTCGGGGGCGGCCAAAAACATTCAGTACTTC
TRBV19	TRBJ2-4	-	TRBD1	CASSSTGAGNIQYF	TGTGCCAGTTCCTCAACAGGGGCCGGAAACATTCAGTACTTC
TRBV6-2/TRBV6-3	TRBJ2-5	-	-	CASSFEVGETQYF	TGTGCCAGCAGTTTCGAGGTCGGGGAGACCCAGTACTTC
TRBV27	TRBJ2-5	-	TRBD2	CASRPKGLAPIMNYQETQYF	TGTGCCAGCAGACCGAAGGGACTAGCGCCTATCATGAACTACCAAGAGACCCAGTACTTC
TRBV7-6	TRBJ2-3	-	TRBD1	CGVQGVGNTQYF	TGTGGTGTACAGGGGGTCGGTAATACGCAGTATTTT
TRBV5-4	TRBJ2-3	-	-	CASSPARGGSSTDTQYF	TGTGCCAGCAGCCCCGCAAGGGGCGGAAGTAGCACAGATACGCAGTATTTT
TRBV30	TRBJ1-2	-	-	CAWSVQERGGYTF	TGTGCCTGGAGTGTCCAAGAGCGTGGAGGCTACACCTTC
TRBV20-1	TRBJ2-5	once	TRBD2	CSAQPGLAEETQYF	TGCAGTGCTCAGCCGGGACTAGCGGAAGAGACCCAGTACTTC
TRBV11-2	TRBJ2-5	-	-	CASSLGSGPAETQYF	TGTGCCAGCAGCTTAGGCAGCGGACCGGCGGAGACCCAGTACTTC
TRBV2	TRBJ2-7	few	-	CASKGGRGHEQYF	TGTGCCAGCAAGGGGGGCAGGGGCCACGAGCAGTACTTC
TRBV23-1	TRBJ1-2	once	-	CASSQSNPLNYGYTF	TGCGCCAGCAGTCAATCGAACCCCTTGAACTATGGCTACACCTTC
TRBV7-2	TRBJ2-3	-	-	CASSYTAADTQYF	TGTGCCAGCAGCTACACTGCGGCGGATACGCAGTATTTT
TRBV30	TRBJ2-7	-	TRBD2	CAWSDLLAGPNYEQYF	TGTGCCTGGAGCGATCTCCTAGCGGGACCCAACTACGAGCAGTACTTC
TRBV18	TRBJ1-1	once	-	CASSPNRGWDTEAFF	TGTGCCAGCTCACCAAATCGAGGGTGGGACACTGAAGCTTTCTTT
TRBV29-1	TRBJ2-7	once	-	CSAEGGGEQYF	TGCAGCGCAGAAGGGGGGGGCGAGCAGTACTTC
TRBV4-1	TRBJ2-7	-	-	CASSQERDTYEQYF	TGCGCCAGCAGCCAAGAACGCGACACCTACGAGCAGTACTTC
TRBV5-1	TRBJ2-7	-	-	CASSPRAGQNYEQYF	TGCGCCAGCAGCCCTAGAGCCGGACAGAACTACGAGCAGTACTTC
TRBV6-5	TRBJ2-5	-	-	CASSLWATQETQYF	TGTGCCAGCAGTTTATGGGCGACCCAAGAGACCCAGTACTTC
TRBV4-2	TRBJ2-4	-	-	CASSQERENIQYF	TGTGCCAGCAGCCAAGAGCGGGAAAACATTCAGTACTTC
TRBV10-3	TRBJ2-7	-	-	CAISGRTPTYEQYF	TGTGCCATCAGTGGACGGACACCCACCTACGAGCAGTACTTC
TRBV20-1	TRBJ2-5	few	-	CSARTSGETQYF	TGCAGTGCTAGGACCAGTGGAGAGACCCAGTACTTC
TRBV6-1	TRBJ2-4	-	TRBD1	CASSRTGGGLLAKNIQYF	TGTGCCAGCAGCCGGACAGGGGGCGGCCTGTTAGCCAAAAACATTCAGTACTTC
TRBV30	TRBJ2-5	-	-	CAWLGGAPSLQETQYF	TGTGCCTGGCTGGGTGGCGCCCCGTCCCTCCAAGAGACCCAGTACTTC
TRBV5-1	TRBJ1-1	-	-	CASSGGGINTEAFF	TGCGCCAGCAGTGGAGGGGGAATTAACACTGAAGCTTTCTTT
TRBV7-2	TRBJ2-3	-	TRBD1	CASSSWDRGADTQYF	TGTGCCAGCAGCTCATGGGACAGGGGAGCAGATACGCAGTATTTT
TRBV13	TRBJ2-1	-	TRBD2	CASSRPGLAGVGEQFF	TGTGCCAGCAGCCGACCGGGACTAGCGGGAGTCGGGGAGCAGTTCTTC
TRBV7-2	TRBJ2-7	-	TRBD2	CASSRSSGGSEQYF	TGTGCCAGCAGCCGCTCTAGCGGGGGTTCTGAGCAGTACTTC
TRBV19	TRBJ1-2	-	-	CASTGQGTNYGYTF	TGTGCCAGTACGGGGCAGGGGACTAACTATGGCTACACCTTC